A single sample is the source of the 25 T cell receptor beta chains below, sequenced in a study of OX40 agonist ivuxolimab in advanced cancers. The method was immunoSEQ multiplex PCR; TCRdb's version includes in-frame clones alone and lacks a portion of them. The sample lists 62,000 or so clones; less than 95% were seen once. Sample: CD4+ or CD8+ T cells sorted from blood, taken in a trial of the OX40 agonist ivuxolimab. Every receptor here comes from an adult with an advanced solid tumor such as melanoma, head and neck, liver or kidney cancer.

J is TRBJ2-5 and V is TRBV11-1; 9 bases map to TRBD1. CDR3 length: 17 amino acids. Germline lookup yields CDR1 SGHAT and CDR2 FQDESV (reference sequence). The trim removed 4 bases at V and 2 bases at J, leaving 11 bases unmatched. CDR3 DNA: TGTGCCAGCAGCTCCGCCCCGGGACAGGGTTATCAAGAGACCCAGTACTTC. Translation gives CASSSAPGQGYQETQYF.

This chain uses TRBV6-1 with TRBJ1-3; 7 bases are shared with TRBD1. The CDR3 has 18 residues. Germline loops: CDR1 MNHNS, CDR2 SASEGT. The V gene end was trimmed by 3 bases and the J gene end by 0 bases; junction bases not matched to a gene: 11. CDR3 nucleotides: TGTGCCAGCAGTGATCGGGACAGAGCTTTTTCCTCTGGAAACACCATATATTTT. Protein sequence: CASSDRDRAFSSGNTIYF.

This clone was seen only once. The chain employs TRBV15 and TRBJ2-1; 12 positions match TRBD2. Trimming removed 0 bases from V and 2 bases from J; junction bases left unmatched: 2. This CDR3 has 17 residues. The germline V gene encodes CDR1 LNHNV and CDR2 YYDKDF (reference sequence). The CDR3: CATSREASGRAYNEQFF. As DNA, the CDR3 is TGTGCCACCAGCAGAGAGGCTAGCGGGAGGGCCTACAATGAGCAGTTCTTC.

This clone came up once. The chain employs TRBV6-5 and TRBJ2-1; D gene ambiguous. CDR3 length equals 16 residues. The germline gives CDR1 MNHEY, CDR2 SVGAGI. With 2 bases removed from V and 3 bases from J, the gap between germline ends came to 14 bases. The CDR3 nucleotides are TGTGCCAGCAGTTACACGCTCATGGAAATCTACAATGAGCAGTTCTTC. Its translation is CASSYTLMEIYNEQFF.

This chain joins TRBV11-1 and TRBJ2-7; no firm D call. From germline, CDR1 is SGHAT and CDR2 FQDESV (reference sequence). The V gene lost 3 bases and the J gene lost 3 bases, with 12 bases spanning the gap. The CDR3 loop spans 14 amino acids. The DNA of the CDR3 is TGTGCCAGCAGCTTCGGATCGCAAGACTACGAGCAGTACTTC. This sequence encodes CASSFGSQDYEQYF.

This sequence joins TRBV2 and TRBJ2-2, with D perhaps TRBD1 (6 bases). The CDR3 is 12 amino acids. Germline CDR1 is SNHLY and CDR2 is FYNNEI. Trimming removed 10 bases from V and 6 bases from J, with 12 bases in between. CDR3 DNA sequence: TGTGCCACGAGGGACATTTCCGGGGAGCTGTTTTTT. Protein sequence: CATRDISGELFF.

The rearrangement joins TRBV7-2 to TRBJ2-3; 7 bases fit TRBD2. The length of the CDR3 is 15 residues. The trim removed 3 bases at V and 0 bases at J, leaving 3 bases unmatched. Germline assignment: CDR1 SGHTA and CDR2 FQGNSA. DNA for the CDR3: TGTGCCAGCAGCTTGGGACTAACGAGCACAGATACGCAGTATTTT. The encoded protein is CASSLGLTSTDTQYF.

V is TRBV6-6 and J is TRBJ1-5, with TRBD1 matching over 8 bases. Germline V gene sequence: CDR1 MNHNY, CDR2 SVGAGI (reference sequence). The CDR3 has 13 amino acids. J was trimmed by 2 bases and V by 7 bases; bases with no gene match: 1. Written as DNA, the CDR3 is TGTGCCAGCACGACAGGGGGCAATCAGCCCCAGCATTTT. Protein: CASTTGGNQPQHF.

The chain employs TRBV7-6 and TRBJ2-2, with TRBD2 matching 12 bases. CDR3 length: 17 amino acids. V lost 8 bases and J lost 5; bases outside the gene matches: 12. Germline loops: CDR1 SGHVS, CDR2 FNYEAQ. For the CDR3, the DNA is TGTGCCAGCGGGGACAGGGGACTAGCGGGTCCAACCGGGGAGCTGTTTTTT. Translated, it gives CASGDRGLAGPTGELFF. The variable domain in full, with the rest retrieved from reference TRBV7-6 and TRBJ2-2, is GAGVSQSPRYKVTKRGQDVALRCDPISGHVSLYWYRQALGQGPEFLTYFNYEAQQDKSGLPNDRFSAERPEGSISTLTIQRTEQRDSAMYRCASGDRGLAGPTGELFFGEGSRLTVL.

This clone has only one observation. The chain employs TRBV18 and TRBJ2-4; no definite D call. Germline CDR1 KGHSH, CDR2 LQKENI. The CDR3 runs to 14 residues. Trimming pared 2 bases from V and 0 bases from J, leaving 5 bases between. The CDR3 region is CASSPSTAKNIQYF. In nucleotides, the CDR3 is TGTGCCAGCTCACCATCGACAGCCAAAAACATTCAGTACTTC.

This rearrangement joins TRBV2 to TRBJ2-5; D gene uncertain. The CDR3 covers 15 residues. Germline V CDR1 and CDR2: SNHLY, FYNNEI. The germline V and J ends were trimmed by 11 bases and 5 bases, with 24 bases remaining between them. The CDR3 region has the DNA TGTGCCGGAAAGAGCAAACGCTACCCCGCGGAGACCCAGTACTTC. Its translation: CAGKSKRYPAETQYF.

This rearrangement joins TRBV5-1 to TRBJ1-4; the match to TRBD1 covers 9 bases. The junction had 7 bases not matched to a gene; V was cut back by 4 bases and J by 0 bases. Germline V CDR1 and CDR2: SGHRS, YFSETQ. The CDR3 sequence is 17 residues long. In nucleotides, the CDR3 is TGCGCCAGCAGCCCACAGGGGGCCAGTGCAACTAATGAAAAACTGTTTTTT. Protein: CASSPQGASATNEKLFF. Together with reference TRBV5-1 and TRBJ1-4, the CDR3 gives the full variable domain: KAGVTQTPRYLIKTRGQQVTLSCSPISGHRSVSWYQQTPGQGLQFLFEYFSETQRNKGNFPGRFSGRQFSNSRSEMNVSTLELGDSALYLCASSPQGASATNEKLFFGSGTQLSVL.

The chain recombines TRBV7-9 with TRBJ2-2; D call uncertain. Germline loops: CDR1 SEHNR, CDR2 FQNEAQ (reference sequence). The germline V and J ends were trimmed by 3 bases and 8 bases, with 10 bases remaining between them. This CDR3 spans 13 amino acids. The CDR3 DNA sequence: TGTGCCAGCAGCTTTCCCCCCAGGGGGGAGCTGTTTTTT. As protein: CASSFPPRGELFF. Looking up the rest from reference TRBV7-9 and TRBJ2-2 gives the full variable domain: DTGVSQNPRHKITKRGQNVTFRCDPISEHNRLYWYRQTLGQGPEFLTYFQNEAQLEKSRLLSDRFSAERPKGSFSTLEIQRTEQGDSAMYLCASSFPPRGELFFGEGSRLTVL.

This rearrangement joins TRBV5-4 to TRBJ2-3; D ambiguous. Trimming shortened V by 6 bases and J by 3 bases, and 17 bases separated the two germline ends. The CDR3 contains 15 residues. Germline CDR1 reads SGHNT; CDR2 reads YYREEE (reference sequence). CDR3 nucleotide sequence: TGTGCCAGCAACAACAGAGACTCCGGTACAGATACGCAGTATTTT. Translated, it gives CASNNRDSGTDTQYF.

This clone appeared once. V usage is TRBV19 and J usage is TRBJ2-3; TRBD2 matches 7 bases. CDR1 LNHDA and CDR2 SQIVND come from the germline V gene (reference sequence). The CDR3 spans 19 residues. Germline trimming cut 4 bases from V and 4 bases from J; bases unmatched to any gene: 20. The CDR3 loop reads CASSNYFSDQTSLADTQYF. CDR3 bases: TGTGCCAGTAGTAACTATTTCTCGGATCAGACTAGCCTCGCAGATACGCAGTATTTT.

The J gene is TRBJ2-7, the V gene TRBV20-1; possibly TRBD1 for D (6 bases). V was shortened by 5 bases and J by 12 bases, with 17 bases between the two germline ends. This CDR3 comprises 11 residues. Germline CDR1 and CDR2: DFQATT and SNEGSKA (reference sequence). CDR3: CSAVKGDTRYF. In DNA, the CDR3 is TGCAGTGCTGTCAAGGGGGACACCCGGTACTTC.

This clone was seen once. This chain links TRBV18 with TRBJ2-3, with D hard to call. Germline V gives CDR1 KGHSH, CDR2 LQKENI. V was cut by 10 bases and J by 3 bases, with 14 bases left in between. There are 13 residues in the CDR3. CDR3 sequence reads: CATHRNPTDTQYF. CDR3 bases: TGTGCCACCCACCGAAACCCAACAGATACGCAGTATTTT.

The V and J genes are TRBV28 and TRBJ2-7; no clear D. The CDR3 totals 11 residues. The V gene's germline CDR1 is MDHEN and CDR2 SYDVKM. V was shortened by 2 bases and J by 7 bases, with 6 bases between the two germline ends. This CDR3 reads CASSLVGEQYF. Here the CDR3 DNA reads TGTGCCAGCAGTTTAGTTGGGGAGCAGTACTTC.

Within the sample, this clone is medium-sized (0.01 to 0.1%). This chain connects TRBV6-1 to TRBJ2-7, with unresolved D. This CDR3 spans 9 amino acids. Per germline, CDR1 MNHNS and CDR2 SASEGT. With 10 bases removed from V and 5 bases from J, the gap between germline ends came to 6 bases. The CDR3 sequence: CATQDEQYF. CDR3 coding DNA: TGTGCCACCCAGGACGAGCAGTACTTC.

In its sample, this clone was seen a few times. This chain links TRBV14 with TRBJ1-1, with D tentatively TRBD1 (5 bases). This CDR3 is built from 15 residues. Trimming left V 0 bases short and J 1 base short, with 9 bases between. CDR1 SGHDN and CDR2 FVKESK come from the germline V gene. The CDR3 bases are TGTGCCAGCAGCCAAGATCTGGGACGGAACACTGAAGCTTTCTTT. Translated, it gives CASSQDLGRNTEAFF.

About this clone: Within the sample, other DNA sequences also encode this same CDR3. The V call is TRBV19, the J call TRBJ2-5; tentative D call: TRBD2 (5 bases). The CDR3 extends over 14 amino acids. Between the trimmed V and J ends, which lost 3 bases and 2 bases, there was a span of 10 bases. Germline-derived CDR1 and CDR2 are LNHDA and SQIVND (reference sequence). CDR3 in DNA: TGTGCCAGTAGTATTCGGGGTCCTCAAGAGACCCAGTACTTC. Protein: CASSIRGPQETQYF. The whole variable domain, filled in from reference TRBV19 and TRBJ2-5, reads DGGITQSPKYLFRKEGQNVTLSCEQNLNHDAMYWYRQDPGQGLRLIYYSQIVNDFQKGDIAEGYSVSREKKESFPLTVTSAQKNPTAFYLCASSIRGPQETQYFGPGTRLLVL.

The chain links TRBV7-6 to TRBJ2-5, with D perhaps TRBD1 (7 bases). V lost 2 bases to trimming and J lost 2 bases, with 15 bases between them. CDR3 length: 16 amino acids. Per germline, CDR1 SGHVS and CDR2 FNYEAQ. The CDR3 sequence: CASSLNSPGGQETQYF. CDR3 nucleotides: TGTGCCAGCAGCTTAAATAGCCCAGGGGGGCAAGAGACCCAGTACTTC.

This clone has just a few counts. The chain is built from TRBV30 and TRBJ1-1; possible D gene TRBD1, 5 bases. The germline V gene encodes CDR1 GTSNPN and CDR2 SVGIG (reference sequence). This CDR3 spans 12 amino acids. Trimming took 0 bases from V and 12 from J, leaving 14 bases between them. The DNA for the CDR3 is TGTGCCTGGAGTGTAACCCCAGGGAGGTCTTTCTTT. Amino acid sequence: CAWSVTPGRSFF.

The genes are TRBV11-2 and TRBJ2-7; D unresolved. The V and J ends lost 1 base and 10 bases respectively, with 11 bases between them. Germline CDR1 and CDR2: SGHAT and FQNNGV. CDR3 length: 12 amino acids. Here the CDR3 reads CASSLGAAPQYF. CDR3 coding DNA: TGTGCCAGCAGCTTAGGGGCAGCCCCTCAGTACTTC.

The DNA of the CDR3 is TGTGCCAGCTCACGCGATCAGGGTTCCGAGCAGTACTTC. Amino acid sequence: CASSRDQGSEQYF. This chain connects TRBV18 to TRBJ2-7, with D perhaps matching TRBD1 (5 bases). Germline V gives CDR1 KGHSH, CDR2 LQKENI. Trimming removed 4 bases from V and 6 bases from J, with 13 bases in between. The CDR3 is 13 amino acids.